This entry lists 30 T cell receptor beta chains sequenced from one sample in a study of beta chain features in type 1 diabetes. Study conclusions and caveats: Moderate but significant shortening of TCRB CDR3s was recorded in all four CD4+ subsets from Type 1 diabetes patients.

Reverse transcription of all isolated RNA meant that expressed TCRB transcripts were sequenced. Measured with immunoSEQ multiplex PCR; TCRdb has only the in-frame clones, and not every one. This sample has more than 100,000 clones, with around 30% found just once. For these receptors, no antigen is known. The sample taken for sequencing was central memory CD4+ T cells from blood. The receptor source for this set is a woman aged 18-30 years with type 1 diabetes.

This CDR3 is CASSVTSINEQFF. The CDR3 bases are TGCGCCAGCAGCGTGACTAGCATCAATGAGCAGTTCTTC. The genes are TRBV5-1 and TRBJ2-1; the match to TRBD2 covers 7 bases. V was pared by 4 bases and J by 6 bases, with 4 bases of the junction left unmatched. Germline V gives CDR1 SGHRS, CDR2 YFSETQ. The CDR3 totals 13 residues.

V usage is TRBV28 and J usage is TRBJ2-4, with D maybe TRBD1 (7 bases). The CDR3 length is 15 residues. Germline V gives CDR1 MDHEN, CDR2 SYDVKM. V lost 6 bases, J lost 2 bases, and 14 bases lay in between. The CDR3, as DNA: TGTGCCAGCAGCCCAGGGGGAGGATCCAAAAACATTCAGTACTTC. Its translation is CASSPGGGSKNIQYF. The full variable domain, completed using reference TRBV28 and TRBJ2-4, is DVKVTQSSRYLVKRTGEKVFLECVQDMDHENMFWYRQDPGLGLRLIYFSYDVKMKEKGDIPEGYSVSREKKERFSLILESASTNQTSMYLCASSPGGGSKNIQYFGAGTRLSVL.

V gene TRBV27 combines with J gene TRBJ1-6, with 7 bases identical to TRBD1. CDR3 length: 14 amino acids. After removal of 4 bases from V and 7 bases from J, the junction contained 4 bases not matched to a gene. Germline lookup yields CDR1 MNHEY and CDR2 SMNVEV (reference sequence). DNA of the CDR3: TGTGCCAGCAGTTACACGACAGGGAATTCACCCCTCCACTTT. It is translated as CASSYTTGNSPLHF.

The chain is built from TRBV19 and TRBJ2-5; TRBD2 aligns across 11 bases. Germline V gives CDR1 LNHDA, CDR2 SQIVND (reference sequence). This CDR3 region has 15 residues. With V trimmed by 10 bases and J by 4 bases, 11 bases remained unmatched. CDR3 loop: CATDSTSGSGETQYF. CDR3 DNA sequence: TGTGCCACCGACTCAACTAGCGGGAGTGGAGAGACCCAGTACTTC. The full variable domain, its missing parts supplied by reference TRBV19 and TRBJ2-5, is DGGITQSPKYLFRKEGQNVTLSCEQNLNHDAMYWYRQDPGQGLRLIYYSQIVNDFQKGDIAEGYSVSREKKESFPLTVTSAQKNPTAFYLCATDSTSGSGETQYFGPGTRLLVL.

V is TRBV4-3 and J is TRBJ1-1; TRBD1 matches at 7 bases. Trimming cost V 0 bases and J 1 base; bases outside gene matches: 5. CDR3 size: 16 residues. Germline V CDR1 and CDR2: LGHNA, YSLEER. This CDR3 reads CASSQEGGARNTEAFF. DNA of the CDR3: TGCGCCAGCAGCCAAGAAGGGGGCGCGAGGAACACTGAAGCTTTCTTT.

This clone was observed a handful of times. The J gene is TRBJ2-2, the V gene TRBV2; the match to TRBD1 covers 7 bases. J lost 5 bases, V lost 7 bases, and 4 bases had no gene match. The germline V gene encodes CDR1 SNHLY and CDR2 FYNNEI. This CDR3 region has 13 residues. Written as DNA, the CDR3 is TGTGCCAGCACCCTACAGGGGACCGGGGAGCTGTTTTTT. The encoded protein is CASTLQGTGELFF.

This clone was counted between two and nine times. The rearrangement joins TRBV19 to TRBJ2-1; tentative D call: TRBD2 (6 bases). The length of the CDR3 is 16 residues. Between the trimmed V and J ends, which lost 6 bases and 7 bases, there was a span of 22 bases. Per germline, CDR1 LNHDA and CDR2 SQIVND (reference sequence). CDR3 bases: TGTGCCAGTAGAGATAGGCAGGAGGGCGGATTTAATGAGCAGTTCTTC. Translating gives CASRDRQEGGFNEQFF.

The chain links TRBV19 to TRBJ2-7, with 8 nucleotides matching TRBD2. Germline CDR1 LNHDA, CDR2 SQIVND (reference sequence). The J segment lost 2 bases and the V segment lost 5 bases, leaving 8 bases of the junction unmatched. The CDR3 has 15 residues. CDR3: CASSGPETSAYEQYF. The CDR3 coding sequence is TGTGCCAGTAGTGGACCCGAGACTAGCGCCTACGAGCAGTACTTC.

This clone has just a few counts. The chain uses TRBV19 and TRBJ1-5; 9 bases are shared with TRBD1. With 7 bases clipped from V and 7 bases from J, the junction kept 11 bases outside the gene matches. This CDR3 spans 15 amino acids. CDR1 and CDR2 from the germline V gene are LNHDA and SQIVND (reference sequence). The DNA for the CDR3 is TGTGCCAGTACCCCCCTGACAGGGGGAGACCAGCCCCAGCATTTT. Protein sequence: CASTPLTGGDQPQHF. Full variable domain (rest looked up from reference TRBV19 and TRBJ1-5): DGGITQSPKYLFRKEGQNVTLSCEQNLNHDAMYWYRQDPGQGLRLIYYSQIVNDFQKGDIAEGYSVSREKKESFPLTVTSAQKNPTAFYLCASTPLTGGDQPQHFGDGTRLSIL.

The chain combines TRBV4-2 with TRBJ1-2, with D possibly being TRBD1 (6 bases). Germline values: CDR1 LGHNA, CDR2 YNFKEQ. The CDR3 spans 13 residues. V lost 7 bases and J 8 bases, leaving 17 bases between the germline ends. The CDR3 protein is CASTREGEEGYTF. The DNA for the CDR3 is TGTGCCAGCACCCGGGAGGGGGAGGAGGGCTACACCTTC.

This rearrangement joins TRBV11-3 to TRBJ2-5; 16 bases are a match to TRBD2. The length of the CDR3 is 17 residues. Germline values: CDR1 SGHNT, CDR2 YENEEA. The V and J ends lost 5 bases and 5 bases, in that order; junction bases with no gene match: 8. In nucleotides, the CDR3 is TGTGCCAGCAGCGCCGGGACTAGCGGGAGGGGTCACGAGACCCAGTACTTC. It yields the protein CASSAGTSGRGHETQYF.

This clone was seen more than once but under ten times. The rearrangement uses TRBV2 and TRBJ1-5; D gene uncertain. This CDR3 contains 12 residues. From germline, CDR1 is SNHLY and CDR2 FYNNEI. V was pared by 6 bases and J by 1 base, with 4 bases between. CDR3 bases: TGTGCCAGCAGCCCGAGCAATCAGCCCCAGCATTTT. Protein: CASSPSNQPQHF.

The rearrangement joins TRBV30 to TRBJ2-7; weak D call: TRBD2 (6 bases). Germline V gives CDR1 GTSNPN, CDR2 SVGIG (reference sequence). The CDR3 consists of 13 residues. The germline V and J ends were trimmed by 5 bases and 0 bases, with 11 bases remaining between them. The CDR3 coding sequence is TGTGCCTGGGCCCTCGGGAGCTCCTACGAGCAGTACTTC. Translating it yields CAWALGSSYEQYF.

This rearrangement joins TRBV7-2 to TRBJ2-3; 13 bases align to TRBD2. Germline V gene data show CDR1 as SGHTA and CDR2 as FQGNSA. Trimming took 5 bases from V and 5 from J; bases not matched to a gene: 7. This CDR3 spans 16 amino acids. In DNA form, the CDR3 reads TGTGCCAGCAGCCCAGACCGGACTAGCGGGGGAGATACGCAGTATTTT. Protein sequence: CASSPDRTSGGDTQYF.

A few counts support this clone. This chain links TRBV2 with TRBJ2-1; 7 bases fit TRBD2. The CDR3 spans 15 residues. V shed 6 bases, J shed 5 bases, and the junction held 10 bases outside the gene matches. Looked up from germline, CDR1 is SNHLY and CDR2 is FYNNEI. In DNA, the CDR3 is TGTGCCAGCAGACCCAGCGGGAATGGACACAATGAGCAGTTCTTC. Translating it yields CASRPSGNGHNEQFF. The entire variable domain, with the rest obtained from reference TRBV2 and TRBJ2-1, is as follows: EPEVTQTPSHQVTQMGQEVILRCVPISNHLYFYWYRQILGQKVEFLVSFYNNEISEKSEIFDDQFSVERPDGSNFTLKIRSTKLEDSAMYFCASRPSGNGHNEQFFGPGTRLTVL.

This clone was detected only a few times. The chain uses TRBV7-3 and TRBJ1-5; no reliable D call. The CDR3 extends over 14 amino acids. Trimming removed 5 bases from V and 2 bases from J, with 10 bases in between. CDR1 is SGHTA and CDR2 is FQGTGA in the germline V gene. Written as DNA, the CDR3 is TGTGCCAGCAGCCAGACGGGAGGCAATCAGCCCCAGCATTTT. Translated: CASSQTGGNQPQHF.

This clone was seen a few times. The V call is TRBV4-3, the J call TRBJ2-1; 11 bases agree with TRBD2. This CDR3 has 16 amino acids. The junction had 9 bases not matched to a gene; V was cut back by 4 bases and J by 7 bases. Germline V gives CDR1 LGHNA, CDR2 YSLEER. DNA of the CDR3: TGCGCCAGCAGCCGGGAGTGGACTAGCGGGTATAATGAGCAGTTCTTC. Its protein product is CASSREWTSGYNEQFF.

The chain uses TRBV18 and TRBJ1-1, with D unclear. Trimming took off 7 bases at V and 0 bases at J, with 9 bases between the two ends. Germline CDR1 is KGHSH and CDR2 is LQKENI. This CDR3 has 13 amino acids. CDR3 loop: CASFPTVNTEAFF. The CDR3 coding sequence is TGTGCCAGCTTTCCCACAGTGAACACTGAAGCTTTCTTT.

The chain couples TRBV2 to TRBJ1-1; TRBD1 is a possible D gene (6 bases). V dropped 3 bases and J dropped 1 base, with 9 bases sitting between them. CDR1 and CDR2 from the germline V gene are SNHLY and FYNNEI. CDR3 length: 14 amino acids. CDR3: CASSEAGANTEAFF. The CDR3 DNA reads TGTGCCAGCAGTGAGGCAGGGGCGAACACTGAAGCTTTCTTT. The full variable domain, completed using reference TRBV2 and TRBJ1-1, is EPEVTQTPSHQVTQMGQEVILRCVPISNHLYFYWYRQILGQKVEFLVSFYNNEISEKSEIFDDQFSVERPDGSNFTLKIRSTKLEDSAMYFCASSEAGANTEAFFGQGTRLTVV.

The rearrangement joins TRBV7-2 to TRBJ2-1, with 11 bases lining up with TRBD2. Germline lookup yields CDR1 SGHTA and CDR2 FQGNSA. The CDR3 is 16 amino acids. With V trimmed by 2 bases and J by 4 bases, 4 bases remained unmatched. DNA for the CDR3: TGTGCCAGCAGCTTAAGACTAGCGGGAACATACAATGAGCAGTTCTTC. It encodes CASSLRLAGTYNEQFF.

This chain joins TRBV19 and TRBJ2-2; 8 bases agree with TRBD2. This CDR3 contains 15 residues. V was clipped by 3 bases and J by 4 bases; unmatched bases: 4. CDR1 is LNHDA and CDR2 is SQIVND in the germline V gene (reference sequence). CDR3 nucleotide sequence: TGTGCCAGTAGTATGGGACTAGTATCCACCGGGGAGCTGTTTTTT. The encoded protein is CASSMGLVSTGELFF.

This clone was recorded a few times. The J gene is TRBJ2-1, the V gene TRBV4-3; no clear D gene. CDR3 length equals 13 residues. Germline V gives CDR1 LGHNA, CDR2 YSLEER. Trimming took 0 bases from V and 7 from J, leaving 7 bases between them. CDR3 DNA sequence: TGCGCCAGCAGCCAAGATCTAAGAAATGAGCAGTTCTTC. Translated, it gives CASSQDLRNEQFF.

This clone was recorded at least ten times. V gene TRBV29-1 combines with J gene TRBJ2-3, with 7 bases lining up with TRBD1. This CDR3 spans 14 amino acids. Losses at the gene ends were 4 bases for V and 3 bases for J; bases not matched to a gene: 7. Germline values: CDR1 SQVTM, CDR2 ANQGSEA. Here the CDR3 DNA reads TGCAGCGTTGCACAGGGGATTCAGACAGATACGCAGTATTTT. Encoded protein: CSVAQGIQTDTQYF.

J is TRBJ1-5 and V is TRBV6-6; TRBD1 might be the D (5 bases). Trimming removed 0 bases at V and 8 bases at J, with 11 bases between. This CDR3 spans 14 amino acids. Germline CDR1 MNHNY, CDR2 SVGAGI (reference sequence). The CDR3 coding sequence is TGTGCCAGCAGTTACTCGCGGGGGAAGGAGCCCCAGCATTTT. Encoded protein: CASSYSRGKEPQHF.

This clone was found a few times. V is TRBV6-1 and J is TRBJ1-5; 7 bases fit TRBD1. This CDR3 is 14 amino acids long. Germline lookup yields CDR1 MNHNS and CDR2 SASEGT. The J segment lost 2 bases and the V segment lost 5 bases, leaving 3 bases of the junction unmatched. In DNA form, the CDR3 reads TGTGCCAGCAGTCACGACAGGGGCAATCAGCCCCAGCATTTT. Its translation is CASSHDRGNQPQHF.

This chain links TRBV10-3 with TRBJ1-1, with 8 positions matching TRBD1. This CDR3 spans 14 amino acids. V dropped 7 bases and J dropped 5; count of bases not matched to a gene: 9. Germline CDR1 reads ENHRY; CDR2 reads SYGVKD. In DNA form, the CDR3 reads TGTGCCATCAAGACACAGGGGGAACGGACTGAAGCTTTCTTT. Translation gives CAIKTQGERTEAFF.

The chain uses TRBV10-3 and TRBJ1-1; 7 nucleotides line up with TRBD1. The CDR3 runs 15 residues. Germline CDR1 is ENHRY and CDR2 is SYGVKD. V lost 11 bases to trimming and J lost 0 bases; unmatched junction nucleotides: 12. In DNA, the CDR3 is TGTGCCTCAAGGACAGGCGACCACATGAACACTGAAGCTTTCTTT. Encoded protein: CASRTGDHMNTEAFF.

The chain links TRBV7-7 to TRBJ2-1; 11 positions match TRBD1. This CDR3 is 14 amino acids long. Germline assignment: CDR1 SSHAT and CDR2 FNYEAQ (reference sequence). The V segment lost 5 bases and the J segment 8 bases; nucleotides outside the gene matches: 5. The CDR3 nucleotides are TGTGCCAGCAGCCGGGACAGGGGGATGGATGAGCAGTTCTTC. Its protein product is CASSRDRGMDEQFF.

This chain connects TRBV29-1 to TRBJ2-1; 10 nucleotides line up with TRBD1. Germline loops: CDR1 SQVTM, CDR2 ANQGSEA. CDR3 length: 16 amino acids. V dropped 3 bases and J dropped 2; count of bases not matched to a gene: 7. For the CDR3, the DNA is TGCAGCGTTGAGAGGGACAGGGGTAGAACCTACAATGAGCAGTTCTTC. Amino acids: CSVERDRGRTYNEQFF.

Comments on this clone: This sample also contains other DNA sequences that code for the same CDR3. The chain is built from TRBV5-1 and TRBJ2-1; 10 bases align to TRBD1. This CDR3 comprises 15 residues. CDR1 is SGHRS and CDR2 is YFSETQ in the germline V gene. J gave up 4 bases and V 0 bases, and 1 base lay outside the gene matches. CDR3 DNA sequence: TGCGCCAGCAGCTTGGGGGGACAGGGGTACAATGAGCAGTTCTTC. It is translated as CASSLGGQGYNEQFF.